Sequencing of this T cell receptor beta chain was carried out in a study of cytomegalovirus exposure and HLA in healthy donors. The germline V and J ends were trimmed by 1 base and 1 base, with 5 bases remaining between them. The CDR3 is 13 amino acids. Germline CDR1 and CDR2: SGHAT and FQNNGV. TCRdb keeps only in-frame clones here, not all; method: immunoSEQ multiplex PCR. This sample has some 250,000 clones, with around 85% found just once. Material for sequencing was PBMCs. This clonotype originated in a woman in her 30s in good health and CMV-seropositive. This chain uses TRBV11-2 with TRBJ2-7; D is ambiguous. CDR3 region: CASSLVTSYEQYF. In nucleotides, the CDR3 is TGTGCCAGCAGCTTAGTGACTTCCTACGAGCAGTACTTC.